The next 19 T cell receptor beta chains were all read from a single sample in a study of memory CD4+ T cells and cytomegalovirus serostatus. Single viable CD3+CD4+CD8-CD45RO+ cells were sorted as the memory CD4+ T cells. Clones were read by immunoSEQ multiplex PCR, and TCRdb kept only the in-frame ones, dropping some. The sample shows about 61,000 clones, 60% to 85% of them seen only once. Source material: memory CD4+ T cells from blood. The source of these receptors is an adult in good health and CMV-seronegative. Some clones in this sample may be carry-over from other donors' samples.

The chain's CDR3 is CASSVSTTGSAEQYF. CDR3 in DNA: TGTGCCAGCAGTGTCTCAACGACAGGGTCCGCCGAGCAGTACTTC. The chain carries TRBV2 and TRBJ2-7, with 7 nucleotides matching TRBD1. The germline V gene encodes CDR1 SNHLY and CDR2 FYNNEI. Germline trimming cut 4 bases from V and 6 bases from J; bases unmatched to any gene: 12. CDR3 length: 15 amino acids.

As DNA, the CDR3 is TGCGCCAGCAGCCAAGGGCGATTGGACAGGGTGAACACTGAAGCTTTCTTT. This translates into CASSQGRLDRVNTEAFF. V and J are TRBV4-3 and TRBJ1-1; TRBD1 aligns across 8 bases. From germline, CDR1 is LGHNA and CDR2 YSLEER. The V gene end was trimmed by 1 base and the J gene end by 0 bases; junction bases not matched to a gene: 7. The length of the CDR3 is 17 residues.

The chain carries TRBV7-2 and TRBJ2-6; the D is unclear. This CDR3 region has 14 residues. Trimming took off 5 bases at V and 0 bases at J, with 5 bases between the two ends. Germline CDR1 is SGHTA and CDR2 is FQGNSA. The CDR3 DNA reads as TGTGCCAGCAGCCCACGCTCTGGGGCCAACGTCCTGACTTTC. Protein: CASSPRSGANVLTF.

This clone was found a few times. This chain joins TRBV5-1 and TRBJ1-2; TRBD1 matches 7 bases. CDR3 length equals 15 residues. With V trimmed by 1 base and J by 11 bases, 14 bases remained unmatched. CDR1 is SGHRS and CDR2 is YFSETQ in the germline V gene. CDR3: CASSLSNVRGRGYTF. As DNA, the CDR3 is TGCGCCAGCAGCTTGTCAAATGTGAGGGGGCGCGGGTACACCTTC.

This chain joins TRBV10-1 and TRBJ2-7; TRBD2 matches at 12 bases. The junction had 2 bases not matched to a gene; V was cut back by 4 bases and J by 1 base. This CDR3 has 15 residues. Germline lookup yields CDR1 WNHNN and CDR2 SYGVQD (reference sequence). CDR3 bases: TGCGCCAGCAGTGCCGGACTAGCGGGGTCCTACGAGCAGTACTTC. This codes for CASSAGLAGSYEQYF.

In DNA, the CDR3 is TGTGCCAGCAGCCTCGGGTGGACTGAAGCTTTCTTT. It translates to CASSLGWTEAFF. The V call is TRBV7-2, the J call TRBJ1-1; no clear D gene. The germline gives CDR1 SGHTA, CDR2 FQGNSA. The CDR3 spans 12 residues. V lost 5 bases to trimming and J lost 5 bases, with 9 bases between them.

The chain employs TRBV27 and TRBJ1-5; tentatively, D is TRBD1 (6 bases). The CDR3 has 12 amino acids. Germline V gives CDR1 MNHEY, CDR2 SMNVEV (reference sequence). The V and J ends lost 6 bases and 10 bases respectively, with 13 bases between them. CDR3 DNA sequence: TGTGCCAGCAGCCCTAGCGGGGGCCCCCAGCATTTT. Protein: CASSPSGGPQHF.

This clone appeared a few times. The chain is built from TRBV5-1 and TRBJ1-4; 8 bases map to TRBD1. The CDR3 has 14 residues. J lost 3 bases, V lost 8 bases, and 6 bases had no gene match. Germline CDR1 is SGHRS and CDR2 is YFSETQ. This CDR3 is CASRTGLANEKLFF. CDR3 coding DNA: TGCGCCAGTAGGACAGGGTTGGCTAATGAAAAACTGTTTTTT.

The V gene is TRBV18, the J gene TRBJ1-4; 7 bases are a match to TRBD1. The length of the CDR3 is 15 residues. After removal of 8 bases from V and 3 bases from J, the junction contained 9 bases not matched to a gene. The germline V gene has CDR1 KGHSH and CDR2 LQKENI. CDR3 loop: CASHPPGQSNEKLFF. As DNA, the CDR3 is TGTGCCAGCCATCCTCCGGGACAGTCTAATGAAAAACTGTTTTTT.

The chain uses TRBV2 and TRBJ2-3, with 9 bases identical to TRBD2. Losses at the gene ends were 3 bases for V and 5 bases for J; bases not matched to a gene: 9. This CDR3 comprises 16 residues. The germline V gene encodes CDR1 SNHLY and CDR2 FYNNEI. The CDR3 loop reads CASSDQAGGGGDTQYF. Written as DNA, the CDR3 is TGTGCCAGCAGTGACCAAGCGGGAGGAGGCGGAGATACGCAGTATTTT.

The CDR3: CASSLGASARYTGELFF. The CDR3 nucleotides are TGTGCCAGCAGCTTAGGGGCTAGCGCGCGGTACACCGGGGAGCTGTTTTTT. The chain has TRBV7-8 and TRBJ2-2, with D tentatively TRBD2 (6 bases). This CDR3 contains 17 residues. Germline lookup yields CDR1 SGHVS and CDR2 FQNEAQ. With 1 base removed from V and 3 bases from J, the gap between germline ends came to 15 bases.

This clone came up once. This chain uses TRBV7-9 with TRBJ2-2; TRBD2 matches at 8 bases. V trimming: 0 bases; J trimming: 2 bases; junction bases outside the gene matches: 11. Germline CDR1 SEHNR, CDR2 FQNEAQ (reference sequence). There are 19 residues in the CDR3. The CDR3 DNA is TGTGCCAGCAGCTTAGCCCGATTACGGGAGGGTGTTAACACCGGGGAGCTGTTTTTT. Encoded protein: CASSLARLREGVNTGELFF.

This sequence joins TRBV5-1 and TRBJ2-3; 10 bases line up with TRBD2. Losses at the gene ends were 1 base for V and 5 bases for J; bases not matched to a gene: 4. This CDR3 has 15 residues. Germline V lookup: CDR1 SGHRS, CDR2 YFSETQ. CDR3 sequence: CASSLLASGGDTQYF. The CDR3 nucleotides are TGCGCCAGCAGCTTGTTAGCTAGCGGGGGAGATACGCAGTATTTT.

In this sample, this clone turned up once. The V and J genes are TRBV18 and TRBJ1-6; D perhaps matches TRBD1 (6 bases). Germline V lookup: CDR1 KGHSH, CDR2 LQKENI. CDR3 size: 15 residues. Trimming cost V 3 bases and J 10 bases, with 16 bases left between them. In DNA form, the CDR3 reads TGTGCCAGCTCACCCACCTACCGGGACAACTCACCCCTCCACTTT. This sequence encodes CASSPTYRDNSPLHF.

The V gene is TRBV27, the J gene TRBJ1-1; the D gene is possibly TRBD1 (5 bases). The germline V gene encodes CDR1 MNHEY and CDR2 SMNVEV (reference sequence). The CDR3 runs 14 residues. The V end lost 7 bases, the J end lost 6 bases, and 18 bases lay between the germline ends. DNA for the CDR3: TGTGCCAGCAAAACCGAGGGGTCGTTCTCTGAAGCTTTCTTT. This codes for CASKTEGSFSEAFF.

The chain has TRBV19 and TRBJ1-1, with D possibly being TRBD1 (6 bases). Trimming took 7 bases from V and 0 from J, leaving 18 bases between them. The CDR3 contains 16 residues. In germline, CDR1 is LNHDA, CDR2 SQIVND (reference sequence). CDR3 in amino acids: CASTVTGYAMNTEAFF. In DNA, the CDR3 is TGTGCCAGTACCGTAACAGGGTATGCGATGAACACTGAAGCTTTCTTT. Full variable domain (rest looked up from reference TRBV19 and TRBJ1-1): DGGITQSPKYLFRKEGQNVTLSCEQNLNHDAMYWYRQDPGQGLRLIYYSQIVNDFQKGDIAEGYSVSREKKESFPLTVTSAQKNPTAFYLCASTVTGYAMNTEAFFGQGTRLTVV.

This chain joins TRBV18 and TRBJ2-1; TRBD2 aligns across 13 bases. Trimming cost V 3 bases and J 7 bases; bases outside gene matches: 6. The CDR3 has 16 amino acids. Germline V CDR1 and CDR2: KGHSH, LQKENI. The CDR3 is CASSPPGTSGMNEQFF. DNA for the CDR3: TGTGCCAGCTCACCGCCCGGGACTAGCGGGATGAATGAGCAGTTCTTC.

This clone was found a few times. The rearrangement links TRBV6-1 to TRBJ1-1; D is undetermined. The CDR3 loop spans 13 amino acids. V was trimmed by 1 base and J by 13 bases, leaving 16 bases between them. CDR1 is MNHNS, CDR2 SASEGT, per germline. Here the CDR3 DNA reads TGTGCCAGCAGTGAAGTTGAGCCCAAAACCGGTTTCTTT. It encodes CASSEVEPKTGFF.

This rearrangement joins TRBV19 to TRBJ2-7, with D perhaps matching TRBD1 (6 bases). V was clipped by 3 bases and J by 2 bases, with 8 bases between them. The CDR3 covers 13 residues. Germline lookup yields CDR1 LNHDA and CDR2 SQIVND (reference sequence). The CDR3, as DNA: TGTGCCAGTAGTATCGGGACACCCTACGAGCAGTACTTC. It codes for CASSIGTPYEQYF.